The rows below give T cell receptor beta chains drawn from one sample of a study of T-cell reconstitution after alpha-beta-depleted transplantation in children. TCRdb independently ran MiXCR on the PCR reads; one entry per CDR3 protein. The sample contains approximately 390,000 distinct CDR3 sequences, roughly a tenth of which appear only once. The sequencing here drew on PBMCs from the stem cell graft donor, taken from the stem cell graft. These receptor sequences come from a human donor who donated a stem cell graft to a child with acute myeloid leukemia. Both conserved end residues are part of each CDR3. A D gene is named only where the DNA matches it firmly. Only part of the rows carry a size: once, few, many, or a class if the clone is expanded.

J gene: TRBJ2-2
D gene: TRBD2
V gene: TRBV20-1
clone size: few
CDR3 protein: CSARGLKNTGELFF
CDR3 DNA: TGCAGTGCTAGGGGACTAAAGAACACCGGGGAGCTGTTTTTT

J gene: TRBJ2-1
D gene: .
V gene: TRBV7-2
clone size: .
CDR3 protein: CASSRTNLANNEQFF
CDR3 DNA: TGTGCCAGCAGCCGCACCAATCTAGCGAACAATGAGCAGTTCTTC

J gene: TRBJ1-4
D gene: TRBD1
V gene: TRBV25-1
clone size: few
CDR3 protein: CASSDQQGPNEKLFF
CDR3 DNA: TGTGCCAGCAGTGACCAACAGGGGCCTAATGAAAAACTGTTTTTT

J gene: TRBJ1-2
D gene: TRBD1
V gene: TRBV29-1
clone size: many
CDR3 protein: CSVPGPQGASGYTF
CDR3 DNA: TGCAGCGTCCCGGGTCCACAGGGGGCTTCTGGCTACACCTTC

J gene: TRBJ2-3
D gene: .
V gene: TRBV6-5
clone size: .
CDR3 protein: CASSYGAVGDTQYF
CDR3 DNA: TGTGCCAGCAGTTACGGGGCGGTGGGTGATACGCAGTATTTT